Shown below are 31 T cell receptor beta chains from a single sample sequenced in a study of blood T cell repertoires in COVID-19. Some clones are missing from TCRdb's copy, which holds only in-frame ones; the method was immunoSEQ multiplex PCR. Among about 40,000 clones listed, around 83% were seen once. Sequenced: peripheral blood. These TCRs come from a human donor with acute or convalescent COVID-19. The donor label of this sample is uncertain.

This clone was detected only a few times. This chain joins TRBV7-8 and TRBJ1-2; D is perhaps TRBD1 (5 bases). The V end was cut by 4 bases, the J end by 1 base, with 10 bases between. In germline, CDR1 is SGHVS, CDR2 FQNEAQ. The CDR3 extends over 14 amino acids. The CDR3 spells CASSSRANNYGYTF. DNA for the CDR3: TGTGCCAGCAGCTCCAGGGCCAATAACTATGGCTACACCTTC.

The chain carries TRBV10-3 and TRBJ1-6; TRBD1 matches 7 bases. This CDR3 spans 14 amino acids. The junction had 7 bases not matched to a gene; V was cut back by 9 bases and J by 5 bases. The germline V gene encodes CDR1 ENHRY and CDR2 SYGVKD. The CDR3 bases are TGTGCCATAGCCGGGACAGCTCATAATTCACCCCTCCACTTT. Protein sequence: CAIAGTAHNSPLHF.

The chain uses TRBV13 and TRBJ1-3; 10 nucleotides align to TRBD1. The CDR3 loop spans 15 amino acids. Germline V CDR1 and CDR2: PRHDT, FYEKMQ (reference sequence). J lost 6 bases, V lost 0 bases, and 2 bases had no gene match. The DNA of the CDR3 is TGTGCCAGCAGCTTAGGAGGGACAGGGGCAAACACCATATATTTT. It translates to CASSLGGTGANTIYF.

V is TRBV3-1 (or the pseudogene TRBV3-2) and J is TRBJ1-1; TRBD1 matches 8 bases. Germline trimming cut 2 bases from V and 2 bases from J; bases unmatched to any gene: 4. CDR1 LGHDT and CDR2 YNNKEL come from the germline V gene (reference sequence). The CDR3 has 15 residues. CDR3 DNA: TGTGCCAGCAGCCAATCCGGACAGGGCAACACTGAAGCTTTCTTT. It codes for CASSQSGQGNTEAFF.

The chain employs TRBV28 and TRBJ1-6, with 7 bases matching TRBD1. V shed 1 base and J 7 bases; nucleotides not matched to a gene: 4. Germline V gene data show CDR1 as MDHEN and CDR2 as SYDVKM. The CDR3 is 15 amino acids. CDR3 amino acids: CASSLYRGSNSPLHF. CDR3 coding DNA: TGTGCCAGCAGTTTATACAGGGGAAGCAATTCACCCCTCCACTTT.

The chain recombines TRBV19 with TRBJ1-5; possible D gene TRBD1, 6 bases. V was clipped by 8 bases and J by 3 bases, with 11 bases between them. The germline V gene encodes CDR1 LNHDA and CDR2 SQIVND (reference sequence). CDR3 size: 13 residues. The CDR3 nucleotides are TGTGCCAGTGAGCAGGGGCCCAATCAGCCCCAGCATTTT. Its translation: CASEQGPNQPQHF.

CDR3 residues: CASSLGSLLGDGYTF. The CDR3 DNA reads TGTGCCAGCAGCTTGGGGTCCTTACTTGGAGATGGCTACACCTTC. This rearrangement joins TRBV5-4 to TRBJ1-2; D uncertain. CDR1 and CDR2 from the germline V gene are SGHNT and YYREEE (reference sequence). Trimming stripped 0 bases from V and 6 bases from J, with 15 bases between. CDR3 length: 15 amino acids.

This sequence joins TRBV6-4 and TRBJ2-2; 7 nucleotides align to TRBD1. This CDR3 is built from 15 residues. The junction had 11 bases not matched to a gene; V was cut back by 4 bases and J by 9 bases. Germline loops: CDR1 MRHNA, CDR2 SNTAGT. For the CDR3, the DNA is TGTGCCAGCAGTGTCGAGTTTACAGGGGCCAGGGAGCTGTTTTTT. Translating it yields CASSVEFTGARELFF.

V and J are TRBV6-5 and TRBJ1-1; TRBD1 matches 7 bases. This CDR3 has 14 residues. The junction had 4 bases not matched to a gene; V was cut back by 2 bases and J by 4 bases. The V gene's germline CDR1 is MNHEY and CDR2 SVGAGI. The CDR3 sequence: CASSYLGQATEAFF. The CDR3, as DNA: TGTGCCAGCAGTTACCTAGGACAGGCCACTGAAGCTTTCTTT.

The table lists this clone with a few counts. Here the CDR3 reads CASSPRDRENIQYF. The CDR3 DNA is TGTGCCAGCAGCCCCCGGGACAGAGAAAACATTCAGTACTTC. J is TRBJ2-4 and V is TRBV7-9; 7 nucleotides match TRBD1. The junction had 6 bases not matched to a gene; V was cut back by 5 bases and J by 5 bases. CDR3 length: 14 residues. CDR1 is SEHNR, CDR2 FQNEAQ, per germline (reference sequence).

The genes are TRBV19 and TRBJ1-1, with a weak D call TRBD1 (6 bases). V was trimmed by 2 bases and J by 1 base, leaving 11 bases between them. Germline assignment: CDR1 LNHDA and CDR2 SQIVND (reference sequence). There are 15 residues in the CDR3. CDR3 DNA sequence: TGTGCCAGTAGTATAACCTCGACAGGGAACACTGAAGCTTTCTTT. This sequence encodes CASSITSTGNTEAFF.

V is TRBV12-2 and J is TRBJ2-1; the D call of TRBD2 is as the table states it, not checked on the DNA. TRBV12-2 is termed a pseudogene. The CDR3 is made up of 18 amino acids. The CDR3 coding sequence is TGTGCAAGTCGCCCGCGACATTGGCTAGCGGGGGGGCTTGATGAGCAGTTCTTC. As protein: CASRPRHWLAGGLDEQFF.

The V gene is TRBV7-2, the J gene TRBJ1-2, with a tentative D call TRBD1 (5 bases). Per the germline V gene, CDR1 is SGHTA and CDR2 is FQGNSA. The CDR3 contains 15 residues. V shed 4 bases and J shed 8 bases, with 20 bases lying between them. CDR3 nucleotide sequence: TGTGCCAGCAGCTCCCGCCTTGCCCGCGGGGCCGGCTACACCTTC. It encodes CASSSRLARGAGYTF.

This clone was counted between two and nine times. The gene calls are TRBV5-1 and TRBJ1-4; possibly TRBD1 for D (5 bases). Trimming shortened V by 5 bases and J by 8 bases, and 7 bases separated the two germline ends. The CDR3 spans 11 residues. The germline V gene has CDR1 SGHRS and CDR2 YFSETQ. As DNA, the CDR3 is TGCGCCAGCAGAGGGGAAGAAAAACTGTTTTTT. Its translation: CASRGEEKLFF.

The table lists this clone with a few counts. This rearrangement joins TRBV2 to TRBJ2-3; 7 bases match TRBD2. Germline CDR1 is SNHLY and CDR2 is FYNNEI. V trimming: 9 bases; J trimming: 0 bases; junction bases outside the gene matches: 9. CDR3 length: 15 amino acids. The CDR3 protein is CASSLLAESTDTQYF. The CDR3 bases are TGTGCCAGTAGCCTCCTAGCGGAAAGCACAGATACGCAGTATTTT.

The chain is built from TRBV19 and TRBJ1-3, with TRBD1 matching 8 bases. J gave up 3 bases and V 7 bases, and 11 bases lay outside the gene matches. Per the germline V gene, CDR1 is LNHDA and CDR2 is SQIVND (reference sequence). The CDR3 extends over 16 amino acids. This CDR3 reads CASIPAGGAGGNTIYF. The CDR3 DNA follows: TGTGCCAGTATCCCCGCAGGGGGCGCCGGTGGAAACACCATATATTTT.

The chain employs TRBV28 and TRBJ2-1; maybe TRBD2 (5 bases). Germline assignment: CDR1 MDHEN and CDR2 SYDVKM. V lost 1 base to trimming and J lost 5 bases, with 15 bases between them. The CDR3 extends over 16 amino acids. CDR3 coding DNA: TGTGCCAGCAGTTTATCCCGACTCGAGGGTAACAATGAGCAGTTCTTC. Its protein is CASSLSRLEGNNEQFF.

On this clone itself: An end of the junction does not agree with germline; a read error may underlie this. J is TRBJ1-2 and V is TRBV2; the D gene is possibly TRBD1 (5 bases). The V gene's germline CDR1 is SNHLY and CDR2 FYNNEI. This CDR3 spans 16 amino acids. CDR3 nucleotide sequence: TGTGCCAGCAGGGAAGAGGGGCCAAACGGCCCTACTGGCTACACCTTC. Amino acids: CASREEGPNGPTGYTF.

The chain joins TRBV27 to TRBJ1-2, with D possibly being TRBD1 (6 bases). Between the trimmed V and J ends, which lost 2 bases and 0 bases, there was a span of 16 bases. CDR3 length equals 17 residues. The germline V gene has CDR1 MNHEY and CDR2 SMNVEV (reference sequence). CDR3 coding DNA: TGTGCCAGCAGTTTAGTTTATTCGGGACAACCTAACTATGGCTACACCTTC. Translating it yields CASSLVYSGQPNYGYTF.

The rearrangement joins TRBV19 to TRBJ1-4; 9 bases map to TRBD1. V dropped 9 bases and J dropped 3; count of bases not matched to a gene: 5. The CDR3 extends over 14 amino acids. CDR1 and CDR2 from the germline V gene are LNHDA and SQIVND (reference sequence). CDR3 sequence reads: CASTDRGPNEKLFF. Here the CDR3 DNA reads TGTGCCAGCACGGACAGGGGACCTAATGAAAAACTGTTTTTT.

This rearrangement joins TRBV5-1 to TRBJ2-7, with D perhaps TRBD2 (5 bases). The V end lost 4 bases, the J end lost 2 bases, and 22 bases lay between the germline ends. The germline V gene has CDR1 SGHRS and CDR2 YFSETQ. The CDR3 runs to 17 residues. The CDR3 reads CASSHSLSGLTPYEQYF. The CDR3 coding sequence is TGCGCCAGCAGCCATTCACTATCAGGACTGACGCCCTACGAGCAGTACTTC. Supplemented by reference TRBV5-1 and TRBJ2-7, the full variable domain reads KAGVTQTPRYLIKTRGQQVTLSCSPISGHRSVSWYQQTPGQGLQFLFEYFSETQRNKGNFPGRFSGRQFSNSRSEMNVSTLELGDSALYLCASSHSLSGLTPYEQYFGPGTRLTVT.

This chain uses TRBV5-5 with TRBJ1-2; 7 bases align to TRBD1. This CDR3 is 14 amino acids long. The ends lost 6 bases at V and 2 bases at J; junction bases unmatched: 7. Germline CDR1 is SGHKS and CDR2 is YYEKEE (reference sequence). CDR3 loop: CASTRATGNYGYTF. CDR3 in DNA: TGTGCCAGCACCCGCGCGACAGGGAACTATGGCTACACCTTC.

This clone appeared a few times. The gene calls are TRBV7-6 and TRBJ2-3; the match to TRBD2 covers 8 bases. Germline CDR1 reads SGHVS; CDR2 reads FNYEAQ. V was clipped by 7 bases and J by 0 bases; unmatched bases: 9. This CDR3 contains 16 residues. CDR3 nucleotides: TGTGCCAGCACCACCGGATCGGGAGGGAGCACAGATACGCAGTATTTT. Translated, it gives CASTTGSGGSTDTQYF.

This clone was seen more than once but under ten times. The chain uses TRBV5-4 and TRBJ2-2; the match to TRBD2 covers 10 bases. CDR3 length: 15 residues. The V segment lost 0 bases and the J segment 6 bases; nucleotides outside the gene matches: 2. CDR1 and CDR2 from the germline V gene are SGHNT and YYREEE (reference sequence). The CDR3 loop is CASSLDLAGAGELFF. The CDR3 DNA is TGTGCCAGCAGCTTGGATCTAGCGGGGGCCGGGGAGCTGTTTTTT.

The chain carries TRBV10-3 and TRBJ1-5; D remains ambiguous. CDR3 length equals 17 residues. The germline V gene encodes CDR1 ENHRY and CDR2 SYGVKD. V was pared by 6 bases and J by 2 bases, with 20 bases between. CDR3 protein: CAISGASNPRGNQPQHF. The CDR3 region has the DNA TGTGCCATCAGCGGCGCGAGTAACCCGAGGGGCAATCAGCCCCAGCATTTT.

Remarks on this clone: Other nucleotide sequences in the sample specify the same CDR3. The CDR3 sequence: CASRDRGNQPQHF. The CDR3 DNA reads as TGTGCCAGCAGAGACAGAGGCAATCAGCCCCAGCATTTT. J is TRBJ1-5 and V is TRBV6-5, with a possible D match to TRBD1 (5 bases). The CDR3 is 13 amino acids. V lost 6 bases and J 2 bases, leaving 8 bases between the germline ends. The germline V gene encodes CDR1 MNHEY and CDR2 SVGAGI.

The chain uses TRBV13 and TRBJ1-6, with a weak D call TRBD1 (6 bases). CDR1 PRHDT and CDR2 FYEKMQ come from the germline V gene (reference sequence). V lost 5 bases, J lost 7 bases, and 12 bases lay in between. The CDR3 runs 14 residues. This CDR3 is CASSLDRRNSPLHF. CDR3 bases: TGTGCCAGCAGCCTCGACAGGAGAAATTCACCCCTCCACTTT.

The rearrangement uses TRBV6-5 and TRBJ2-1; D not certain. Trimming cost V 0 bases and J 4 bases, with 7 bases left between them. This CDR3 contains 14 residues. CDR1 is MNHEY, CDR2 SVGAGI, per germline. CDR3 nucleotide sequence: TGTGCCAGCAGTTACTCGAACCGGTACAATGAGCAGTTCTTC. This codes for CASSYSNRYNEQFF.

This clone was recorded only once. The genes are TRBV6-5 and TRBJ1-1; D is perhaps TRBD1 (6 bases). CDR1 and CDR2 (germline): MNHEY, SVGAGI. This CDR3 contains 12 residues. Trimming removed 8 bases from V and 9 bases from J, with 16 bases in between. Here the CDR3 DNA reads TGTGCCAGCGTGGCGGGGGGCGGGAAAGCTTTCTTT. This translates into CASVAGGGKAFF.

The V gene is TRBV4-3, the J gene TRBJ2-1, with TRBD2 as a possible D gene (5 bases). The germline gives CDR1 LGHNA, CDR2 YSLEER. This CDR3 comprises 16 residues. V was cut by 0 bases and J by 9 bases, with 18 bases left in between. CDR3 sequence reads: CASSQESSVRGFEQFF. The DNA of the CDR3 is TGCGCCAGCAGCCAAGAGTCCTCCGTGCGAGGGTTTGAGCAGTTCTTC.

CDR3 DNA: TGTGCCAGTAACGCGGCAAGCTCCTACGAGCAGTACTTC. Translated, it gives CASNAASSYEQYF. This chain uses TRBV19 with TRBJ2-7, with D uncertain. The CDR3 has 13 amino acids. Trimming took off 7 bases at V and 0 bases at J, with 10 bases between the two ends. CDR1 and CDR2 from the germline V gene are LNHDA and SQIVND (reference sequence). Complete variable domain (other parts from reference TRBV19 and TRBJ2-7): DGGITQSPKYLFRKEGQNVTLSCEQNLNHDAMYWYRQDPGQGLRLIYYSQIVNDFQKGDIAEGYSVSREKKESFPLTVTSAQKNPTAFYLCASNAASSYEQYFGPGTRLTVT.